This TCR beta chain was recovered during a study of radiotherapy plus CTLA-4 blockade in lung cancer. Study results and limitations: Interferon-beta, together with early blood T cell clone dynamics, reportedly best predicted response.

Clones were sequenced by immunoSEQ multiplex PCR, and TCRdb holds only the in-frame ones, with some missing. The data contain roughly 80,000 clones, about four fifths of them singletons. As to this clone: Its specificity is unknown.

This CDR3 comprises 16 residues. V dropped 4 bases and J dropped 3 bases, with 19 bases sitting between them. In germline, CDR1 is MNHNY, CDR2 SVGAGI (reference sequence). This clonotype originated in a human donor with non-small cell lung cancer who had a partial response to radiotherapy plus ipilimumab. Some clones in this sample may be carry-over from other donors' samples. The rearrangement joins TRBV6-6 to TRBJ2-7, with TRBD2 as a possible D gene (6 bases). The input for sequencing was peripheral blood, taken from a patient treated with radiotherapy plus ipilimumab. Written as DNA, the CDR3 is TGTGCCAGCAGTTCGCCAACAGGATTAGCGGTCTACGAGCAGTACTTC. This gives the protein CASSSPTGLAVYEQYF.